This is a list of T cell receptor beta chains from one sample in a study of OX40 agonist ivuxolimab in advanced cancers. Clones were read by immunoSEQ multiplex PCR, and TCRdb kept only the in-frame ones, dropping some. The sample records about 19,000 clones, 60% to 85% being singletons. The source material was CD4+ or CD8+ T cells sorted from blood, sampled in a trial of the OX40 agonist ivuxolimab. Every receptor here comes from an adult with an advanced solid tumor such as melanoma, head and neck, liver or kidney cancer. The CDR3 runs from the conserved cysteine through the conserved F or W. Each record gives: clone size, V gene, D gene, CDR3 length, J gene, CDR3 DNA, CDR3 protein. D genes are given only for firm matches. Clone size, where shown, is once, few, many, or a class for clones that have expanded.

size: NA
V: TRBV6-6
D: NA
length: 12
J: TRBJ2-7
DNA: TGTGCCAGCAGCGACTTCACCTACGAGCAGTACTTC
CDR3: CASSDFTYEQYF

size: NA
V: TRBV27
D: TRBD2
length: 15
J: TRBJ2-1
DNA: TGTGCCAGCAGTTTGGGCGGGGGGGCCCGAAATGAGCAGTTCTTC
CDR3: CASSLGGGARNEQFF

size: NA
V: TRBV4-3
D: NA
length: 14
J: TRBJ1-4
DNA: TGCGCCAGCAGCCTGTCAGGGTTGACTGAAAAACTGTTTTTT
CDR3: CASSLSGLTEKLFF

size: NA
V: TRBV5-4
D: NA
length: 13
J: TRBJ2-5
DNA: TGTGCCAGCAGCTTGGAAGTTTTGGAGACCCAGTACTTC
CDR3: CASSLEVLETQYF

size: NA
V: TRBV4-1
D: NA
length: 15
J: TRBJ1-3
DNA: TGCGCCAGCAGCCAAGTTGTAACTAGTGGAAACACCATATATTTT
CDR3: CASSQVVTSGNTIYF

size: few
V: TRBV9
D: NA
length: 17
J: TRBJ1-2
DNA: TGTGCCAGCAGCGTAGAAGATCTTTCGTCTCCTAACTATGGCTACACCTTC
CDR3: CASSVEDLSSPNYGYTF

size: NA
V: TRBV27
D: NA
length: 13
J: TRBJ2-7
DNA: TGTGCCAGCAGTTTATCGATCACCTACGAGCAGTACTTC
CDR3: CASSLSITYEQYF

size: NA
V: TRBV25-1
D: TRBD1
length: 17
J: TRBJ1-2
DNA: TGTGCCAGCAGTGAATCCTTCATACGACAGGGGAACGGGGGCTACACCTTC
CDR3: CASSESFIRQGNGGYTF

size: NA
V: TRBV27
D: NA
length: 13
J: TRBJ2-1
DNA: TGTGCCAGCAGGACAAGACTCCACAATGAGCAGTTCTTC
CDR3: CASRTRLHNEQFF

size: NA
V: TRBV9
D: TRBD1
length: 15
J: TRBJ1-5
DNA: TGTGCCAGCAGCGCCGGGACAGCAAGCAATCAGCCCCAGCATTTT
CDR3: CASSAGTASNQPQHF

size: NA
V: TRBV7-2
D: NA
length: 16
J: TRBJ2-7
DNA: TGTGCCAGCACCCGGGGCCCAGACAGGTTCTCCTACGAGCAGTACTTC
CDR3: CASTRGPDRFSYEQYF

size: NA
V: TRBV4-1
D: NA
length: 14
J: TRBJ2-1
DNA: TGCGCCAGCAGCCAAGACCGCTCAGGTGCTGAGCAGTTCTTC
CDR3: CASSQDRSGAEQFF

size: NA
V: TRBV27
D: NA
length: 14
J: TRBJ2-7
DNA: TGTGCCAGCAGTCCAAGACGCAGCTCCTACGAGCAGTACTTC
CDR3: CASSPRRSSYEQYF

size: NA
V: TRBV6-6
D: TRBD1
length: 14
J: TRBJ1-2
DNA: TGTGCCAGCAGTTGGGGGACAGGGGGCTATGGCTACACCTTC
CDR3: CASSWGTGGYGYTF

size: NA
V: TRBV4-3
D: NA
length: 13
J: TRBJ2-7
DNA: TGCGCCAGCAGCTCGGGACTTGCGTACGAGCAGTACTTC
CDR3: CASSSGLAYEQYF

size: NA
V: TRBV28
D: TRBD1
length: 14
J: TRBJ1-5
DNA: TGTGCCAGCAGTTGGGGACAGGGGAATCAGCCCCAGCATTTT
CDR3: CASSWGQGNQPQHF

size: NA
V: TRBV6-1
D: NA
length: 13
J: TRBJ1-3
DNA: TGTGCCAGCAGTACGGACTATGGGACCACCATATATTTT
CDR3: CASSTDYGTTIYF

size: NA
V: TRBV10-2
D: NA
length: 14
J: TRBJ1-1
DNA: TGCGCCAGCAGTGAGTCCCTCTATCAGGTTGAAGCTTTCTTT
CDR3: CASSESLYQVEAFF

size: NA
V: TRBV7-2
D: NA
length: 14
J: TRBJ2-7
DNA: TGTGCCAGCAGCCATCTAGGAAACGGATACGAGCAGTACTTC
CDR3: CASSHLGNGYEQYF

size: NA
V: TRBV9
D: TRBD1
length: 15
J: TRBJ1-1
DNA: TGTGCCAGCAGCGCGTTCGGGACAGGGGACACTGAAGCTTTCTTT
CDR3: CASSAFGTGDTEAFF

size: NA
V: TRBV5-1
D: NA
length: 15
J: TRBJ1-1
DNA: TGCGCCAGCAGCTCATTCCATACAGGTTCCACTGAAGCTTTCTTT
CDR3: CASSSFHTGSTEAFF

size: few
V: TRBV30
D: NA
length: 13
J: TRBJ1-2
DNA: TGTGCCTGGAGTATAGCAGACTACTATGGCTACACCTTC
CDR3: CAWSIADYYGYTF

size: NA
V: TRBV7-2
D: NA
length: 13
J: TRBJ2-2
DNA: TGTGCCAGCAGCGGACCGGCCACCGGGGAGCTGTTTTTT
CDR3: CASSGPATGELFF

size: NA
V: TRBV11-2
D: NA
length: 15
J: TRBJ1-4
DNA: TGTGCCAGCACCGAAGGGGGGGGCGCGAATGAAAAACTGTTTTTT
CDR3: CASTEGGGANEKLFF